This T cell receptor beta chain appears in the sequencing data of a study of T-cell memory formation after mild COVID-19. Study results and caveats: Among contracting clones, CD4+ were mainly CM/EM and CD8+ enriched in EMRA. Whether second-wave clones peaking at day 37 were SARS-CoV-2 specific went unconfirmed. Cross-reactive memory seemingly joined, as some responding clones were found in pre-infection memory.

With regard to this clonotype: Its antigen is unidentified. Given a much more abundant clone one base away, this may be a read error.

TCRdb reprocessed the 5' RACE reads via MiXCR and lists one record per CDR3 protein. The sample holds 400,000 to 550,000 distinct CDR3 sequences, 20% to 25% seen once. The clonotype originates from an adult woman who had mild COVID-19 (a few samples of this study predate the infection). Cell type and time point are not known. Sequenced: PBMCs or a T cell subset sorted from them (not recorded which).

The DNA of the CDR3 is TGTGCCAGCAGCTTGGGACTAGCGGGGGACGAGACCCAGTACTTC. This sequence encodes CASSLGLAGDETQYF. The V gene is TRBV7-3, the J gene TRBJ2-5; 14 bases map to TRBD2. J was trimmed by 5 bases and V by 3 bases; bases with no gene match: 2. The V gene's germline CDR1 is SGHTA and CDR2 FQGTGA. The CDR3 is 15 amino acids.